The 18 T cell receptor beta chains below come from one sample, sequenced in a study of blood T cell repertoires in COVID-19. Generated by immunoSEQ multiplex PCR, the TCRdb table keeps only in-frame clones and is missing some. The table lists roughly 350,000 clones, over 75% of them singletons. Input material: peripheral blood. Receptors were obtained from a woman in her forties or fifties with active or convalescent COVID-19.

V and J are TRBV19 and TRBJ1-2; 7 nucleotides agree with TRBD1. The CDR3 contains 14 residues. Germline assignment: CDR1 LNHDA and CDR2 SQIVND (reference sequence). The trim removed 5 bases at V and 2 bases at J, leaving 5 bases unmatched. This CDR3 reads CASSAQTGNYGYTF. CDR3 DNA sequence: TGTGCCAGTAGTGCCCAGACAGGGAACTATGGCTACACCTTC.

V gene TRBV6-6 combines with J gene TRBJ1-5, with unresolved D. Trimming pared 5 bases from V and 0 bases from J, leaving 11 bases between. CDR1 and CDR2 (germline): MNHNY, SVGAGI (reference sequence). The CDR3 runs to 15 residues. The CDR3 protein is CASSPDTYSNQPQHF. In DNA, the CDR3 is TGTGCCAGCAGTCCCGACACCTATAGCAATCAGCCCCAGCATTTT.

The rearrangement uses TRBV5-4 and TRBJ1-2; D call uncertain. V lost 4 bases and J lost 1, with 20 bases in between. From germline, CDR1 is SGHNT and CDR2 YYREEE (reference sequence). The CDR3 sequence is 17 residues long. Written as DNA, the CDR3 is TGTGCCAGCAGCCGGAGGGAGACCCCGACCATTAACTATGGCTACACCTTC. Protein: CASSRRETPTINYGYTF.

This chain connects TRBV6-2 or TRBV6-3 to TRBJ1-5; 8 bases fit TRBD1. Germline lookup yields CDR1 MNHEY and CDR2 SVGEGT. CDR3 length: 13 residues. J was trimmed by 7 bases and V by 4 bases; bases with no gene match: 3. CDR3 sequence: CASSSRGQQPQHF. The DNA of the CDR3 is TGTGCCAGCAGTTCCAGGGGGCAACAGCCCCAGCATTTT.

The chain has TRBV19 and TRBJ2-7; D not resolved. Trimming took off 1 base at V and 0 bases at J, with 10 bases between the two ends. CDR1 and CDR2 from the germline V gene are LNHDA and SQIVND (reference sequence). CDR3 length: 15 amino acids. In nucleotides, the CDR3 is TGTGCCAGTAGTATAGTGGGCGATAACTCCTACGAGCAGTACTTC. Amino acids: CASSIVGDNSYEQYF.

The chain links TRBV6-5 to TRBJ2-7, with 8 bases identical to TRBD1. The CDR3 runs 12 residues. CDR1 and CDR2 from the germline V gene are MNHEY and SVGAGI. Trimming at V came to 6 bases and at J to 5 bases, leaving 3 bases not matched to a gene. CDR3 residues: CASSLQGDEQYF. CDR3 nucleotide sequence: TGTGCCAGCAGCTTACAGGGGGACGAGCAGTACTTC.

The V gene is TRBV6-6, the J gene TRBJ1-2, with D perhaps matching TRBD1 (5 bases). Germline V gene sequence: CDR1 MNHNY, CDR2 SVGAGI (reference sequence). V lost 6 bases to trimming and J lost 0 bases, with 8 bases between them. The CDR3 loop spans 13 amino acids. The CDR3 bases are TGTGCCAGCAGCGGACATCCTAACTATGGCTACACCTTC. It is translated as CASSGHPNYGYTF.

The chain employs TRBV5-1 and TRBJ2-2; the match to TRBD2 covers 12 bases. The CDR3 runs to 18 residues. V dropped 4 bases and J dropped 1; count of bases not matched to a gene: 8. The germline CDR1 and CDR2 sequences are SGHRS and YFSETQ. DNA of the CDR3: TGCGCCAGCAGCATTGGACTAGCGGGGATTTTGAACACCGGGGAGCTGTTTTTT. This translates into CASSIGLAGILNTGELFF.

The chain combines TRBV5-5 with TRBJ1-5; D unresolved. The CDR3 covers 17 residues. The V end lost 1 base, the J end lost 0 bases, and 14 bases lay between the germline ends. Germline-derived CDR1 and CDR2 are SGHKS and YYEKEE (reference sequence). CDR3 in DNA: TGTGCCAGCAGCTTGTTTCCCACCTCCTATAGCAATCAGCCCCAGCATTTT. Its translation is CASSLFPTSYSNQPQHF.

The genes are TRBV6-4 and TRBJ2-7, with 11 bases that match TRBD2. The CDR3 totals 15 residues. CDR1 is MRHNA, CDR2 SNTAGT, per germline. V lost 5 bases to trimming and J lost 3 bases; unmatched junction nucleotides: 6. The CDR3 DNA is TGTGCCAGCAGTAAGTCTAGCGGGGGGAGCTACGAGCAGTACTTC. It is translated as CASSKSSGGSYEQYF.

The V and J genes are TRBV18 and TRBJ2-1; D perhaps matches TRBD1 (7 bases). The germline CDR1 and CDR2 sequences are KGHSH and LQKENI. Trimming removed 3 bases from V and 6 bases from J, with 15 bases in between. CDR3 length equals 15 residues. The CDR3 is CASSPHRQGGNEQFF. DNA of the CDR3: TGTGCCAGCTCACCCCATCGACAGGGAGGCAATGAGCAGTTCTTC.

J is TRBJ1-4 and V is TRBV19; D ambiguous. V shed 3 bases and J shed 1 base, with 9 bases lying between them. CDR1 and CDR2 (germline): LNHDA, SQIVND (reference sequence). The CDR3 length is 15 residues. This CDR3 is CASSIGRVTNEKLFF. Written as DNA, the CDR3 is TGTGCCAGTAGTATTGGGCGGGTAACTAATGAAAAACTGTTTTTT.

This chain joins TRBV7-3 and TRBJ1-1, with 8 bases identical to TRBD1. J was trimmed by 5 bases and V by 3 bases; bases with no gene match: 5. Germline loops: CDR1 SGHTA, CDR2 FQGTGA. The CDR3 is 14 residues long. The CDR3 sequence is CASSFQGAGTEAFF. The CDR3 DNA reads TGTGCCAGCAGCTTCCAGGGGGCGGGGACTGAAGCTTTCTTT.

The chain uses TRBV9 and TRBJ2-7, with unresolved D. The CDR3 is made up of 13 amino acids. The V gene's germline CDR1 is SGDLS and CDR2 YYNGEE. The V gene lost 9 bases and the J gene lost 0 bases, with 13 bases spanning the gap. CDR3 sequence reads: CATLPRSSYEQYF. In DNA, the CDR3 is TGTGCCACCCTACCCAGGTCCTCCTACGAGCAGTACTTC.

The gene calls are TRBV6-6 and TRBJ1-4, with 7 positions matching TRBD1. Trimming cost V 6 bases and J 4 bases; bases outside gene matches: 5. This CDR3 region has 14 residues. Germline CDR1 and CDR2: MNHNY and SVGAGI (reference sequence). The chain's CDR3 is CASRKGQINEKLFF. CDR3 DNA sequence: TGTGCCAGCAGGAAGGGACAGATTAATGAAAAACTGTTTTTT.

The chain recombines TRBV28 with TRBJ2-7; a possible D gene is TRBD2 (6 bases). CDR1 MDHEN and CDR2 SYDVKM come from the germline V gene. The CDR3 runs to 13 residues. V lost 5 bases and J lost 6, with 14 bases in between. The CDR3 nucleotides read TGTGCCAGCAGTCCCAGTCGGGGGTCCGAGCAGTACTTC. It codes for CASSPSRGSEQYF.

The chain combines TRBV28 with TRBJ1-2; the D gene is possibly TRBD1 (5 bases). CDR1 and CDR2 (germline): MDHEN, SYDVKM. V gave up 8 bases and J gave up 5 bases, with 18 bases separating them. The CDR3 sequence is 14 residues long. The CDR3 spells CASLDFLGPYGYTF. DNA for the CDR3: TGTGCCAGCTTAGACTTTCTGGGGCCGTATGGCTACACCTTC.

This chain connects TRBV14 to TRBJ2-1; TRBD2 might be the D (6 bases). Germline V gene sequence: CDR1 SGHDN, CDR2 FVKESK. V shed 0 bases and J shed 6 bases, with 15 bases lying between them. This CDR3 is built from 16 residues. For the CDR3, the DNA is TGTGCCAGCAGCCAAGATGGGACTGCCCCAGGCAATGAGCAGTTCTTC. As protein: CASSQDGTAPGNEQFF.